The 15 T cell receptor beta chains in this list originate from one sample, sequenced in a study of control samples from healthy donors and cancer patients. Profiling relied on immunoSEQ multiplex PCR, and the TCRdb table lists in-frame clones only, not all of them. Found here are 100,000 to 150,000 clones, almost 95% of them singletons; the top ten hold over 0.5%. Specimen: PBMCs. Receptors originate from a man aged 80 or over with head and neck cancer.

The CDR3 loop reads CASSLRQAQETQYF. The DNA for the CDR3 is TGCGCCAGCAGCTTAAGGCAGGCCCAAGAGACCCAGTACTTC. The chain is built from TRBV5-1 and TRBJ2-5; D gene uncertain. The V end was cut by 2 bases, the J end by 1 base, with 9 bases between. The germline CDR1 and CDR2 sequences are SGHRS and YFSETQ. The CDR3 totals 14 residues. The variable domain in full, with the rest retrieved from reference TRBV5-1 and TRBJ2-5, is KAGVTQTPRYLIKTRGQQVTLSCSPISGHRSVSWYQQTPGQGLQFLFEYFSETQRNKGNFPGRFSGRQFSNSRSEMNVSTLELGDSALYLCASSLRQAQETQYFGPGTRLLVL.

This chain links TRBV9 with TRBJ2-5, with a possible D match to TRBD1 (6 bases). The V end was cut by 0 bases, the J end by 2 bases, with 14 bases between. From germline, CDR1 is SGDLS and CDR2 YYNGEE. The CDR3 extends over 16 amino acids. The CDR3 DNA sequence: TGTGCCAGCAGCGTAGAAGCAGGGGATGGTCAAGAGACCCAGTACTTC. Amino acids: CASSVEAGDGQETQYF.

This clone has a single count. The chain recombines TRBV15 with TRBJ2-1; D is undetermined. From germline, CDR1 is LNHNV and CDR2 YYDKDF (reference sequence). Trimming pared 4 bases from V and 5 bases from J, leaving 12 bases between. CDR3 length equals 14 residues. The CDR3 DNA is TGTGCCACCAGCAAACAGAGGTTTAACAATGAGCAGTTCTTC. It yields the protein CATSKQRFNNEQFF. Full variable domain (outside the CDR3, taken from reference TRBV15 and TRBJ2-1): DAMVIQNPRYQVTQFGKPVTLSCSQTLNHNVMYWYQQKSSQAPKLLFHYYDKDFNNEADTPDNFQSRRPNTSFCFLDIRSPGLGDTAMYLCATSKQRFNNEQFFGPGTRLTVL.

The V call is TRBV5-1, the J call TRBJ1-2, with a possible D match to TRBD1 (5 bases). V lost 4 bases to trimming and J lost 2 bases, with 9 bases between them. Germline loops: CDR1 SGHRS, CDR2 YFSETQ. The CDR3 consists of 13 residues. CDR3 bases: TGCGCCAGCAGCCCACGGGACAACTATGGCTACACCTTC. It encodes CASSPRDNYGYTF.

The chain combines TRBV11-3 with TRBJ2-7; 10 nucleotides match TRBD1. CDR1 is SGHNT and CDR2 is YENEEA in the germline V gene. The CDR3 is 15 amino acids. The ends lost 2 bases at V and 6 bases at J; junction bases unmatched: 7. DNA of the CDR3: TGTGCCAGCAGCTTAAAGGGACAGGGGAGTGCCGAGCAGTACTTC. This translates into CASSLKGQGSAEQYF.

The chain couples TRBV5-4 to TRBJ1-2; 10 nucleotides line up with TRBD1. Germline CDR1 reads SGHNT; CDR2 reads YYREEE (reference sequence). The CDR3 runs to 13 residues. Trimming at V came to 5 bases and at J to 7 bases, leaving 5 bases not matched to a gene. The CDR3 nucleotides read TGTGCCAGCAGTCCTGGACAGGGGGGTGGCTACACCTTC. Translated, it gives CASSPGQGGGYTF.

This sequence joins TRBV18 and TRBJ1-6; D is uncertain. CDR3 size: 17 residues. V lost 6 bases, J lost 0 bases, and 15 bases lay in between. Germline V gives CDR1 KGHSH, CDR2 LQKENI. CDR3 in DNA: TGTGCCAGCTCGCACGGACGGTTAAGCTCCTATAATTCACCCCTCCACTTT. Translation gives CASSHGRLSSYNSPLHF.

CDR3 bases: TGTGCCAGCAGCCAGGGGACATACTACGGGGAAAAACTGTTTTTT. Translation gives CASSQGTYYGEKLFF. The genes are TRBV14 and TRBJ1-4; D might be TRBD1 (6 bases). The germline V gene encodes CDR1 SGHDN and CDR2 FVKESK. The V end was cut by 3 bases, the J end by 8 bases, with 16 bases between. The CDR3 is 15 residues long.

The chain is built from TRBV29-1 and TRBJ2-7; D is perhaps TRBD2 (5 bases). CDR3 size: 11 residues. Germline V gene data show CDR1 as SQVTM and CDR2 as ANQGSEA. The V end lost 5 bases, the J end lost 4 bases, and 9 bases lay between the germline ends. Here the CDR3 DNA reads TGCAGCGTTTATGAGGGTTACGAGCAGTACTTC. Translated: CSVYEGYEQYF.

The chain joins TRBV19 to TRBJ2-4, with D tentatively TRBD2 (6 bases). This CDR3 has 14 amino acids. Trimming stripped 8 bases from V and 1 base from J, with 12 bases between. Germline lookup yields CDR1 LNHDA and CDR2 SQIVND (reference sequence). CDR3 bases: TGTGCCAGTGAAAGTGGGGGGGCCAAAAACATTCAGTACTTC. This encodes CASESGGAKNIQYF.

The rearrangement links TRBV5-1 to TRBJ2-3; TRBD2 agrees at 12 bases. Germline CDR1 reads SGHRS; CDR2 reads YFSETQ. The CDR3 runs to 16 residues. Trimming cost V 5 bases and J 2 bases; bases outside gene matches: 6. CDR3 protein: CASRALAGGVTDTQYF. CDR3 sequence (DNA): TGCGCCAGCAGAGCCCTAGCGGGGGGGGTCACAGATACGCAGTATTTT.

The genes are TRBV5-1 and TRBJ2-7; the match to TRBD1 covers 8 bases. V gave up 5 bases and J gave up 6 bases; unmatched junction bases: 4. The CDR3 spans 12 residues. CDR1 SGHRS and CDR2 YFSETQ come from the germline V gene. The CDR3, as DNA: TGCGCCAGCAGTCTGGACAGGGCCGAGCAGTACTTC. Translated: CASSLDRAEQYF.

The V and J genes are TRBV6-1 and TRBJ2-5, with TRBD2 identical over 7 bases. V lost 0 bases, J lost 0 bases, and 4 bases stayed unmatched. Germline lookup yields CDR1 MNHNS and CDR2 SASEGT. The CDR3 length is 16 residues. As DNA, the CDR3 is TGTGCCAGCAGTGAAGCTGGGACTACCTACCAAGAGACCCAGTACTTC. This sequence encodes CASSEAGTTYQETQYF.

The gene calls are TRBV29-1 and TRBJ2-1, with a weak D call TRBD1 (5 bases). The CDR3 runs to 13 residues. Trimming removed 3 bases at V and 8 bases at J, with 14 bases between. The V gene's germline CDR1 is SQVTM and CDR2 ANQGSEA. The CDR3 nucleotides read TGCAGCGTTGATAGGGGTCTATTAGATGAGCAGTTCTTC. As protein: CSVDRGLLDEQFF.

The rearrangement links TRBV30 to TRBJ2-1, with 12 nucleotides matching TRBD2. The CDR3 extends over 17 amino acids. J was trimmed by 4 bases and V by 3 bases; bases with no gene match: 10. Germline V CDR1 and CDR2: GTSNPN, SVGIG (reference sequence). CDR3 sequence (DNA): TGTGCCTGGAGCTTCCCTAGCGGGGGGGGACTATACAATGAGCAGTTCTTC. Its translation: CAWSFPSGGGLYNEQFF.